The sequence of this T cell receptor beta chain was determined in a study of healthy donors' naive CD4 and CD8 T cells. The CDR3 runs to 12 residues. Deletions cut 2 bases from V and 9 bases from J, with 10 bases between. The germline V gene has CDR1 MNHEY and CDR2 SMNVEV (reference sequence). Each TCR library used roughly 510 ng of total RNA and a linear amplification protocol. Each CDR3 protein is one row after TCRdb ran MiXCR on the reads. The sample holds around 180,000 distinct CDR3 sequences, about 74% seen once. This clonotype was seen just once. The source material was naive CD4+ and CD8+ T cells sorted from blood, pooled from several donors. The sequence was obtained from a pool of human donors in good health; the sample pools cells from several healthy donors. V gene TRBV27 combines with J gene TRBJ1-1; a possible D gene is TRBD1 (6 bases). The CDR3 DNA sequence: TGTGCCAGCAGTTTACCCCAGGGGAAAGCTTTCTTT. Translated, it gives CASSLPQGKAFF.